The clone carrying this T cell receptor beta chain was observed a single time. Its antigen is undetermined. The CDR3 is 15 amino acids. The V and J ends lost 5 bases and 10 bases, in that order; junction bases with no gene match: 8. Germline loops: CDR1 SEHNR, CDR2 FQNEAQ (reference sequence). Amplification of TCR beta CDR3 regions was performed using RNA transcripts as template. TCR CDR3 underwent first-round RT-PCR with the HTBI primer set. TCRdb recomputed calls from the multiplex PCR reads with MiXCR, one row per CDR3 protein. The repertoire holds 480,000 or so distinct CDR3 sequences, with 46% as singletons. The data derive from a study of T cells in Graves' hyperthyroidism and ophthalmopathy. Whole-study results and caveats: Blood also held most thyroid clonotypes expanded beyond 0.001. The model anticipated ophthalmopathy a median about 7 months pre-onset.

Uncontrolled infection, other autoimmune disease, pregnancy or lactation disqualified patients from enrolment. The receptor was derived from an adult woman with Graves' disease, either hyperthyroidism or ophthalmopathy (not recorded which). Sequencing used peripheral blood or thyroid tissue (not recorded which). The chain joins TRBV7-9 to TRBJ1-6, with 10 nucleotides matching TRBD1. CDR3 bases: TGTGCCAGCAGCCACCGGGACAGGGGTCAGTCACCCCTCCACTTT. This translates into CASSHRDRGQSPLHF.